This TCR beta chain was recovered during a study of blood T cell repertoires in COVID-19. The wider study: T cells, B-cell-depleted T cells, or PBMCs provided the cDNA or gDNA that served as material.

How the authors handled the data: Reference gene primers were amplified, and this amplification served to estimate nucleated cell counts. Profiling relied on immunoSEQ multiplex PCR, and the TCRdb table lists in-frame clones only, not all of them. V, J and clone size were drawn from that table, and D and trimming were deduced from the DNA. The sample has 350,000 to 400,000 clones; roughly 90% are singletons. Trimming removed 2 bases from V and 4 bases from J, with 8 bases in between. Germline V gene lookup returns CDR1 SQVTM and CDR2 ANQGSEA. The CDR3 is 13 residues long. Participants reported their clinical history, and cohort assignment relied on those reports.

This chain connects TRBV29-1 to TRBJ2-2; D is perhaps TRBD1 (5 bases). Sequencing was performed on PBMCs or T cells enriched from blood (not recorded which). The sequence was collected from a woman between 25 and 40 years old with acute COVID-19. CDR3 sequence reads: CSVELQGTGELFF. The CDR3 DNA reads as TGCAGCGTTGAACTCCAGGGCACCGGGGAGCTGTTTTTT.